Below are 24 T cell receptor beta chains sequenced from a single sample in a study of blood T cell repertoires in COVID-19. TCRdb's table, derived via immunoSEQ multiplex PCR, lists solely in-frame clones and lacks some. Here the sample spans tens of thousands of clones, 65% to 85% being singletons. Specimen: peripheral blood. These receptors came from an elderly woman with active or convalescent COVID-19.

The J gene is TRBJ2-5, the V gene TRBV28; 15 nucleotides match TRBD2. Germline V lookup: CDR1 MDHEN, CDR2 SYDVKM. V lost 6 bases, J lost 3 bases, and 5 bases stayed unmatched. CDR3 length equals 16 residues. The CDR3 here is CASRDGTSGRKETQYF. The CDR3 DNA reads TGTGCCAGCAGGGATGGGACTAGCGGGAGGAAAGAGACCCAGTACTTC.

The rearrangement uses TRBV19 and TRBJ2-7; 10 nucleotides align to TRBD1. J was trimmed by 4 bases and V by 3 bases; bases with no gene match: 6. The germline gives CDR1 LNHDA, CDR2 SQIVND (reference sequence). The CDR3 totals 15 residues. CDR3 DNA sequence: TGTGCCAGTAGTATCCGGACAGGGGGGCAATACGAGCAGTACTTC. Translation: CASSIRTGGQYEQYF.

The rearrangement joins TRBV7-2 to TRBJ2-2; D unresolved. The germline V gene has CDR1 SGHTA and CDR2 FQGNSA. This CDR3 has 16 amino acids. The V gene lost 2 bases and the J gene lost 3 bases, with 13 bases spanning the gap. The CDR3 DNA sequence: TGTGCCAGCAGCTTATATAGCCTGTATGACACCGGGGAGCTGTTTTTT. Protein product: CASSLYSLYDTGELFF.

The chain is built from TRBV11-2 and TRBJ2-7; D perhaps matches TRBD2 (5 bases). The ends were cut back, 5 bases at V and 7 bases at J, with 18 bases in the middle. The CDR3 length is 14 residues. Germline V gene sequence: CDR1 SGHAT, CDR2 FQNNGV. The CDR3 sequence is CASSPAGVKREQYF. DNA of the CDR3: TGTGCCAGCAGCCCCGCCGGGGTGAAAAGAGAGCAGTACTTC.

This chain links TRBV4-1 with TRBJ2-1; a weak D match, TRBD2 (5 bases). Germline values: CDR1 MGHRA, CDR2 YSYEKL. Trimming stripped 0 bases from V and 1 base from J, with 16 bases between. This CDR3 spans 18 amino acids. As DNA, the CDR3 is TGCGCCAGCAGCCAAGATGCCTCCGGGGTGGGTTCCTACAATGAGCAGTTCTTC. This gives the protein CASSQDASGVGSYNEQFF.

This chain joins TRBV20-1 and TRBJ1-1; no reliable D call. V lost 3 bases, J lost 1 base, and 12 bases lay in between. The CDR3 consists of 14 residues. The germline V gene encodes CDR1 DFQATT and CDR2 SNEGSKA (reference sequence). CDR3 region: CSASGVAGNTEAFF. The CDR3 DNA follows: TGCAGTGCTAGTGGCGTCGCTGGGAACACTGAAGCTTTCTTT.

The chain has TRBV4-1 and TRBJ2-5; D call uncertain. Trimming stripped 4 bases from V and 5 bases from J, with 20 bases between. The CDR3 extends over 16 amino acids. Germline-derived CDR1 and CDR2 are MGHRA and YSYEKL. DNA for the CDR3: TGCGCCAGCAGCCCGTATCTAGGAAGATTGTCGGAGACCCAGTACTTC. This gives the protein CASSPYLGRLSETQYF.

This chain uses TRBV2 with TRBJ1-5; D ambiguous. There are 14 residues in the CDR3. V was shortened by 5 bases and J by 7 bases, with 15 bases between the two germline ends. Germline V gives CDR1 SNHLY, CDR2 FYNNEI. The CDR3 sequence: CASSFRQVEQPQHF. Here the CDR3 DNA reads TGTGCCAGCAGTTTTCGCCAAGTAGAGCAGCCCCAGCATTTT. Full variable domain (missing parts from reference TRBV2 and TRBJ1-5): EPEVTQTPSHQVTQMGQEVILRCVPISNHLYFYWYRQILGQKVEFLVSFYNNEISEKSEIFDDQFSVERPDGSNFTLKIRSTKLEDSAMYFCASSFRQVEQPQHFGDGTRLSIL.

This clone was picked up a small number of times. The chain recombines TRBV5-1 with TRBJ1-5; 7 positions agree with TRBD1. CDR1 SGHRS and CDR2 YFSETQ come from the germline V gene. The CDR3 runs to 15 residues. V was pared by 4 bases and J by 4 bases, with 8 bases of the junction left unmatched. The CDR3 bases are TGCGCCAGCAGCGTAACAGGGGCGGGAAATCAGCCCCAGCATTTT. This sequence encodes CASSVTGAGNQPQHF. The full variable domain, its missing parts supplied by reference TRBV5-1 and TRBJ1-5, is KAGVTQTPRYLIKTRGQQVTLSCSPISGHRSVSWYQQTPGQGLQFLFEYFSETQRNKGNFPGRFSGRQFSNSRSEMNVSTLELGDSALYLCASSVTGAGNQPQHFGDGTRLSIL.

This clone was observed a few times. The chain joins TRBV18 to TRBJ1-6, with D perhaps matching TRBD1 (5 bases). The V gene lost 3 bases and the J gene lost 10 bases, with 16 bases spanning the gap. Per the germline V gene, CDR1 is KGHSH and CDR2 is LQKENI. This CDR3 has 15 amino acids. CDR3 DNA sequence: TGTGCCAGCTCACCGGTCGAACAGTCAGGGTCACCCCTCCACTTT. Protein product: CASSPVEQSGSPLHF.

The rearrangement links TRBV2 to TRBJ1-6, with 8 bases that match TRBD1. There are 13 residues in the CDR3. Looked up from germline, CDR1 is SNHLY and CDR2 is FYNNEI. The V and J ends lost 7 bases and 9 bases, in that order; junction bases with no gene match: 5. CDR3 bases: TGTGCCAGCAACACAGGGGGTCGTTCACCCCTCCACTTT. This gives the protein CASNTGGRSPLHF.

V and J are TRBV10-3 and TRBJ2-1; tentatively, D is TRBD2 (8 bases). CDR1 is ENHRY, CDR2 SYGVKD, per germline. The CDR3 is 13 amino acids. The V end was cut by 10 bases, the J end by 5 bases, with 15 bases between. CDR3 amino acids: CATGGDSNNEQFF. In DNA, the CDR3 is TGTGCCACCGGGGGGGACAGCAACAATGAGCAGTTCTTC.

The rearrangement joins TRBV2 to TRBJ1-2; D may be TRBD1 (5 bases). The germline V gene has CDR1 SNHLY and CDR2 FYNNEI. The CDR3 spans 15 residues. The ends were cut back, 5 bases at V and 3 bases at J, with 16 bases in the middle. The CDR3 nucleotides are TGTGCCAGCAGTACCAACCAGGGCGCTCACTATGGCTACACCTTC. Protein: CASSTNQGAHYGYTF.

This sequence joins TRBV6-6 and TRBJ2-7; 7 nucleotides match TRBD1. Trimming at V came to 2 bases and at J to 3 bases, leaving 7 bases not matched to a gene. Germline CDR1 MNHNY, CDR2 SVGAGI (reference sequence). The CDR3 has 15 amino acids. The DNA for the CDR3 is TGTGCCAGCAGTTACCGACCCGGGACAGACTACGAGCAGTACTTC. This codes for CASSYRPGTDYEQYF.

The chain links TRBV3-1 (or the pseudogene TRBV3-2) to TRBJ2-3; 7 bases fit TRBD2. Germline assignment: CDR1 LGHDT and CDR2 YNNKEL (reference sequence). The CDR3 covers 14 residues. V dropped 4 bases and J dropped 2; count of bases not matched to a gene: 3. The chain's CDR3 is CASSPGTNTDTQYF. The CDR3 coding sequence is TGTGCCAGCAGCCCCGGGACTAACACAGATACGCAGTATTTT.

The chain links TRBV5-1 to TRBJ1-1; 8 bases are shared with TRBD1. The CDR3 extends over 14 amino acids. V was pared by 1 base and J by 5 bases, with 4 bases of the junction left unmatched. Looked up from germline, CDR1 is SGHRS and CDR2 is YFSETQ. CDR3 DNA sequence: TGCGCCAGCAGCTTGTCAGGGGGCGGGACTGAAGCTTTCTTT. The encoded protein is CASSLSGGGTEAFF.

CDR3 in amino acids: CAWSFGQGANEAFF. Written as DNA, the CDR3 is TGTGCCTGGAGTTTCGGACAGGGGGCCAATGAAGCTTTCTTT. The chain joins TRBV30 to TRBJ1-1; 11 positions agree with TRBD1. V was clipped by 2 bases and J by 7 bases; unmatched bases: 6. The CDR3 runs to 14 residues. Per germline, CDR1 GTSNPN and CDR2 SVGIG (reference sequence).

This chain links TRBV5-1 with TRBJ2-7; 14 nucleotides align to TRBD2. In germline, CDR1 is SGHRS, CDR2 YFSETQ. J lost 3 bases, V lost 7 bases, and 21 bases had no gene match. The CDR3 sequence is 20 residues long. Written as DNA, the CDR3 is TGCGCCAGCTGGGGGGGACCCCAACCCTTCGGACTAGCGGGAGGCTACGAGCAGTACTTC. Translation: CASWGGPQPFGLAGGYEQYF.

The CDR3 sequence: CASSQRGGQQETQYF. In DNA, the CDR3 is TGTGCCAGCAGCCAACGAGGGGGACAGCAAGAGACCCAGTACTTC. The chain carries TRBV7-3 and TRBJ2-5, with 7 positions matching TRBD1. With V trimmed by 5 bases and J by 2 bases, 8 bases remained unmatched. CDR1 is SGHTA and CDR2 is FQGTGA in the germline V gene. CDR3 length equals 15 residues.

The CDR3 nucleotides are TGTGCCAGCAGTGGGCCCGGGACAGGGTTTCGCAATCAGCCCCAGCATTTT. Protein sequence: CASSGPGTGFRNQPQHF. V is TRBV28 and J is TRBJ1-5, with 9 bases matching TRBD1. Trimming took 5 bases from V and 2 from J; bases not matched to a gene: 10. Germline values: CDR1 MDHEN, CDR2 SYDVKM. This CDR3 spans 17 amino acids.

The chain employs TRBV2 and TRBJ1-2; 7 bases fit TRBD1. The CDR3 covers 16 residues. CDR1 is SNHLY, CDR2 FYNNEI, per germline. Losses at the gene ends were 3 bases for V and 4 bases for J; bases not matched to a gene: 11. The CDR3 region is CASSDTRTGTSYGYTF. The DNA of the CDR3 is TGTGCCAGCAGTGATACCCGGACAGGTACTTCCTATGGCTACACCTTC.

The chain joins TRBV7-6 to TRBJ2-2; TRBD2 aligns across 12 bases. Unmatched junction bases numbered 17, after V lost 5 bases and J lost 4 bases. Germline V lookup: CDR1 SGHVS, CDR2 FNYEAQ. The CDR3 loop spans 20 amino acids. For the CDR3, the DNA is TGTGCCAGCAGCAGTCAAGGGGCCCGACTAGCGGGAGAGATCACCGGGGAGCTGTTTTTT. Translation gives CASSSQGARLAGEITGELFF.

This chain links TRBV15 with TRBJ1-2, with D hard to call. Germline V lookup: CDR1 LNHNV, CDR2 YYDKDF (reference sequence). Trimming stripped 6 bases from V and 7 bases from J, with 24 bases between. The CDR3 has 16 residues. The CDR3 sequence: CATRADSPFVSTGYTF. The CDR3, as DNA: TGTGCCACCAGGGCGGACTCCCCTTTCGTCTCGACTGGCTACACCTTC. Together with reference TRBV15 and TRBJ1-2, the CDR3 gives the full variable domain: DAMVIQNPRYQVTQFGKPVTLSCSQTLNHNVMYWYQQKSSQAPKLLFHYYDKDFNNEADTPDNFQSRRPNTSFCFLDIRSPGLGDTAMYLCATRADSPFVSTGYTFGSGTRLTVV.

This chain uses TRBV30 with TRBJ2-5; 7 bases map to TRBD1. V was pared by 3 bases and J by 3 bases, with 4 bases of the junction left unmatched. The CDR3 totals 13 residues. Germline assignment: CDR1 GTSNPN and CDR2 SVGIG (reference sequence). The CDR3 coding sequence is TGTGCCTGGAGCCTCACAGGGGAAGAGACCCAGTACTTC. Residues: CAWSLTGEETQYF.